The present entry profiles one T cell receptor beta chain with its context. This record comes from a study of control samples from healthy donors and cancer patients. CDR3 length equals 13 residues. Looked up from germline, CDR1 is MNHEY and CDR2 is SMNVEV (reference sequence). Trimming at V came to 3 bases and at J to 7 bases, leaving 2 bases not matched to a gene. The protocol was immunoSEQ multiplex PCR, while the TCRdb copy is restricted to in-frame clones and leaves out a portion. The sample holds roughly 120,000 clones, 85% to 90% seen once. The sequenced material came from PBMCs. The chain uses TRBV27 and TRBJ1-4; 7 positions match TRBD1. This sequence originates from a woman in her fifties or sixties with colorectal cancer. CDR3 region: CASSLAGGEKLFF. CDR3 nucleotide sequence: TGTGCCAGCAGTTTGGCAGGGGGTGAAAAACTGTTTTTT.